This T cell receptor (beta chain) stems from a study of graft-versus-host responses after intestinal transplantation. Study overall: The study gave all recipients anti-thymocyte globulin induction, then tacrolimus and steroids for approximately 3 years.

Some clones are missing from TCRdb's copy, which holds only in-frame ones; the method was immunoSEQ multiplex PCR. The data show 20,000 to 30,000 clones, over 65% seen once. J was trimmed by 8 bases and V by 5 bases; bases with no gene match: 6. Per germline, CDR1 PRHDT and CDR2 FYEKMQ (reference sequence). The CDR3 is 14 residues long. This chain joins TRBV13 and TRBJ2-2; TRBD2 matches at 9 bases. The material sequenced was PBMCs, taken about 28 days after intestinal transplant. The TCR sequence derives from a human patient who received an intestinal transplant, so some T cells may come from the graft donor. Here the CDR3 DNA reads TGTGCCAGCAGCCTTCCCCTAGCGGGAGGGGAGCTGTTTTTT. Residues: CASSLPLAGGELFF.